The clone carrying this TCR beta chain was found many times. Between the trimmed V and J ends, which lost 5 bases and 8 bases, there was a span of 14 bases. The CDR3 extends over 12 amino acids. Germline V lookup: CDR1 DFQATT, CDR2 SNEGSKA (reference sequence). The source of the sample is a study of identical twins. TCRdb used MiXCR to reprocess the 5' RACE reads, holding one entry per CDR3 protein. The sample lists about 730,000 distinct CDR3 sequences, 21% seen once, with 4% to 5.5% in the top ten. Every sampled donor was Caucasian and healthy. These data were likewise used in another study, on T cells expressing NK-cell markers. Per that paper: Seven donors tested HCMV-seropositive and one tested seronegative among the eight sequenced.

Input material: PBMCs. This TCR came from a woman in her late teens or twenties in good health. J is TRBJ2-3 and V is TRBV20-1; unclear D gene. CDR3 in DNA: TGCAGTGCTTCCTTACCACGCGGTACGCAGTATTTT. Protein product: CSASLPRGTQYF.